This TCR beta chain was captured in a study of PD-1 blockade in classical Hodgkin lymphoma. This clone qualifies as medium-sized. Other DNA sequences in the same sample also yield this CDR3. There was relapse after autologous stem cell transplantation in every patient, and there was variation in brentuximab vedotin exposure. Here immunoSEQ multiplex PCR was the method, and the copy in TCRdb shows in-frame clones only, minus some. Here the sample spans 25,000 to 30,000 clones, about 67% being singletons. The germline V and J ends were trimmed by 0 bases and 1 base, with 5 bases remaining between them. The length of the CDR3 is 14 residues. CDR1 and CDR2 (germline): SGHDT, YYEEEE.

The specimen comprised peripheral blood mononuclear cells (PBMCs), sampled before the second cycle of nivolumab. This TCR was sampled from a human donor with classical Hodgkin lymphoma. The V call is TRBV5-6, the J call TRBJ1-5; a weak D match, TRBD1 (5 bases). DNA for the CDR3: TGTGCCAGCAGCTTGGGACAGAGCAATCAGCCCCAGCATTTT. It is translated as CASSLGQSNQPQHF.